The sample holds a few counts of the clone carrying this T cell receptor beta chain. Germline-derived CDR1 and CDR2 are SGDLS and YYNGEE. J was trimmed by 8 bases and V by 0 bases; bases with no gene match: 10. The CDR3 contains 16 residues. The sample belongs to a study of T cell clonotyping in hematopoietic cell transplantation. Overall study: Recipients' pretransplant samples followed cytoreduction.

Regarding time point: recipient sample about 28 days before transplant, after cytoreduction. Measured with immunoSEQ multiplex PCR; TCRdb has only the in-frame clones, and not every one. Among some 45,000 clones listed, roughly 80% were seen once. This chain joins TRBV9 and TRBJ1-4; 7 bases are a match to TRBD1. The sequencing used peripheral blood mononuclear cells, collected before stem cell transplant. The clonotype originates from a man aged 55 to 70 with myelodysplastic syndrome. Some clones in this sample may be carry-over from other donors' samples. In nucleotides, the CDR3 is TGTGCCAGCAGCGTAGCAGCAGGGGGGATGAGGGAAAAACTGTTTTTT. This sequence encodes CASSVAAGGMREKLFF. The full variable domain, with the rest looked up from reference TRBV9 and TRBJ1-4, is DSGVTQTPKHLITATGQRVTLRCSPRSGDLSVYWYQQSLDQGLQFLIQYYNGEERAKGNILERFSAQQFPDLHSELNLSSLELGDSALYFCASSVAAGGMREKLFFGSGTQLSVL.